This T cell receptor beta chain emerged from a study of PD-1 blockade in classical Hodgkin lymphoma. Study-level background: Every 2 weeks, patients got 3 mg/kg intravenous nivolumab. Whole-study findings and limits: Complete responders' diversity at baseline resembled that of newly diagnosed patients. In CD4+ cells, TCR diversity went up significantly by C4D1, but in CD8+ cells it did not.

Following autologous stem cell transplantation, relapse occurred in every patient, and exposure to brentuximab vedotin varied. The table came from immunoSEQ multiplex PCR; TCRdb's copy has only in-frame clones and leaves some out. The data contain fewer than 8,500 clones, approximately 84% of them singletons. This CDR3 is built from 10 residues. CDR1 and CDR2 (germline): LNHDA, SQIVND (reference sequence). Trimming stripped 8 bases from V and 5 bases from J, with 3 bases between. Concerning this clone itself: What it binds is not known.

The rearrangement uses TRBV19 and TRBJ2-2, with D unclear. The TCR sequence derives from a human donor with classical Hodgkin lymphoma. The material sequenced was peripheral blood mononuclear cells (PBMCs), taken at baseline. The CDR3 loop is CASGTGELFF. CDR3 nucleotide sequence: TGTGCCAGTGGTACCGGGGAGCTGTTTTTT.